This T cell receptor (beta chain) is from a study of cytomegalovirus exposure and HLA in healthy donors. Whole-study results and caveats: In vitro data verified a few CMV-associated chains as specific for CMV antigens. 87-base-pair reads could not separate some V segments, including TRBV6-2 and TRBV6-3. Researchers catalogued about 160 TCR beta chains as cytomegalovirus-associated.

Primers for the PCR totalled 60 Vbeta and 13 Jbeta. The data were produced by immunoSEQ multiplex PCR, yet TCRdb's version contains in-frame clones alone and is incomplete. In the table there are 170,000 or so clones, around 80% of which are singletons. The CDR3 extends over 11 amino acids. Trimming removed 5 bases from V and 2 bases from J, with 4 bases in between. Germline CDR1 MNHNS, CDR2 SASEGT. This clone was found once. The antigen is undetermined. This TCR was sampled from a man aged 50-60 years in good health and CMV-seropositive. Sample: PBMCs. The chain combines TRBV6-1 with TRBJ2-7; D not certain. The CDR3 DNA is TGTGCCAGCAGTCCAGCCTACGAGCAGTACTTC. It translates to CASSPAYEQYF.